This TCR beta chain was profiled in a study of T-cell reconstitution after alpha-beta-depleted transplantation in children. CDR1 and CDR2 from the germline V gene are MGHDK and SYGVNS. This CDR3 region has 14 residues. V dropped 5 bases and J dropped 7 bases, with 15 bases sitting between them. It was with unique molecular identifiers that the TCRbeta library was prepared. Using its own MiXCR run on the PCR reads, TCRdb lists one record per CDR3 protein. Of roughly 790,000 distinct CDR3 sequences in the sample, about 15% were seen once. For this clonotype: Antigen unknown.

Study observations and caveats: Roughly two months post-transplant, alpha-beta T cells reportedly originated from several hundred graft clones that had expanded. The main origin of T-cell counts and diversity one year after transplant was newly produced T cells.

This rearrangement joins TRBV25-1 to TRBJ2-1; D not resolved. Material: PBMCs, mostly from graft donor cells, obtained 360 days after TCRalphabeta/CD19-depleted stem cell transplant. The source is a male patient younger than 18 who had a stem cell transplant for acute lymphoblastic leukemia, so the T cells may come from the graft donor. The CDR3 DNA reads TGTGCCAGCAGTCCGCTGATTCTGGGAAATGAGCAGTTCTTC. Translation: CASSPLILGNEQFF. The variable domain in full, with the rest retrieved from reference TRBV25-1 and TRBJ2-1, is EADIYQTPRYLVIGTGKKITLECSQTMGHDKMYWYQQDPGMELHLIHYSYGVNSTEKGDLSSESTVSRIRTEHFPLTLESARPSHTSQYLCASSPLILGNEQFFGPGTRLTVL.